This entry concerns a single TCR beta chain. Its cognate antigen is unknown. This entry is derived from a study of T cell repertoires and HLA-DP antigens. Background on the study: Sorted CD137+CD4+ samples averaged approximately 0.2 ug DNA; pre-culture CD4+ samples, 1,200 ng.

Untouched CD4+ T cells were bead-isolated from PBMC at approximately 98% purity. Looked up from germline, CDR1 is SGHRS and CDR2 is YFSETQ. CDR3 length: 16 amino acids. V was shortened by 0 bases and J by 2 bases, with 13 bases between the two germline ends. Deep-resolution sequencing targeted fewer than 250,000 T cell genomes in pre-culture CD4+ samples. The table came from immunoSEQ multiplex PCR; TCRdb's copy has only in-frame clones and leaves some out. The sample lists about 73,000 clones, 80% seen once, with 1.6% in the top ten. The sequenced material came from CD4+ T cells from PBMCs. The rearrangement links TRBV5-1 to TRBJ2-3; D is tentatively TRBD1 or TRBD2 (5 bases each). This clonotype originated in a man between 60 and 70 years old in good health and CMV-seronegative. The DNA for the CDR3 is TGCGCCAGCAGCTTGGCCCCGGGGCCCCACACAGATACGCAGTATTTT. It codes for CASSLAPGPHTDTQYF.